A selection of T cell receptor beta chains follows, all from one sample in a study of CD8 T cells in ankylosing spondylitis. TCRdb re-analysed the 5' RACE reads in MiXCR, keeping a single row per CDR3 protein. Among 130,000 to 150,000 distinct CDR3 sequences listed, approximately 8.4% were seen once. Sequenced material: synovial fluid, either unsorted or a sorted T cell fraction (not recorded which). These TCRs come from a male donor with ankylosing spondylitis. Each CDR3 is given with its conserved first and last residue. The D gene is left open where the match is weak. A row's size may be missing; if present it is once, few, many or a size class.

D	size	V	J	DNA	CDR3
TRBD2	many	TRBV20-1	TRBJ2-1	TGCAGTGCTGGAACCCCGTCGGGACTAGCCTACAATGAGCAGTTCTTC	CSAGTPSGLAYNEQFF
TRBD1	many	TRBV29-1	TRBJ2-5	TGCAGCGTTGAATCGGACAGGTTGGGAGAGACCCAGTACTTC	CSVESDRLGETQYF
.	few	TRBV28	TRBJ2-1	TGTGCCAGCACCATCTGGGGTACGTACAATGAGCAGTTCTTC	CASTIWGTYNEQFF
TRBD1	few	TRBV7-2	TRBJ2-1	TGTGCCAGCAGCTTAGGGCAGGGGGCGCCGTCCTACAATGAGCAGTTCTTC	CASSLGQGAPSYNEQFF
.	many	TRBV7-9	TRBJ1-2	TGTGCCAGCAGCTCGTACCTAGGAGGAGGCTACACCTTC	CASSSYLGGGYTF
.	many	TRBV5-1	TRBJ1-2	TGCGCCAGCAGCTCTGGGCTTCCCAATACATATGGCTACACCTTC	CASSSGLPNTYGYTF
.	many	TRBV20-1	TRBJ1-1	TGCAGTGCACGGGGGCAGTGGACTGAAGCTTTCTTT	CSARGQWTEAFF
TRBD1	many	TRBV29-1	TRBJ2-3	TGCAGCGTTGGGACAGGGGCGATCGATACGCAGTATTTT	CSVGTGAIDTQYF
.	many	TRBV11-2	TRBJ1-2	TGTGCCAGCAGCTTAGGGGAGAGTTATGGCTACACCTTC	CASSLGESYGYTF
.	many	TRBV6-2/TRBV6-3	TRBJ2-7	TGTGCCAGCAGAACTCCATCCAATAGGGACGAGCAGTACTTC	CASRTPSNRDEQYF
.	.	TRBV2	TRBJ2-2	TGTGCCAGCAGTGAATACGGGGTTACGAACACCGGGGAGCTGTTTTTT	CASSEYGVTNTGELFF